Below, 18 T cell receptor beta chains from the same sample are listed, as sequenced in a study of technical replicates of blood from a few donors. Sequencing used immunoSEQ multiplex PCR; TCRdb keeps in-frame clones, though not all of them. The table records under 85,000 clones, under 98% of them present only once. Source material: T cells isolated from PBMCs. Source of these receptors: a human donor in good health.

The chain carries TRBV29-1 and TRBJ2-2, with TRBD2 matching over 9 bases. Germline lookup yields CDR1 SQVTM and CDR2 ANQGSEA. V was clipped by 7 bases and J by 1 base; unmatched bases: 4. CDR3 length: 14 amino acids. The CDR3 protein is CSARAGGNTGELFF. DNA of the CDR3: TGCAGCGCCCGAGCGGGGGGGAACACCGGGGAGCTGTTTTTT.

The V and J genes are TRBV6-5 and TRBJ2-3; 10 bases align to TRBD2. CDR1 and CDR2 (germline): MNHEY, SVGAGI. Germline trimming cut 4 bases from V and 1 base from J; bases unmatched to any gene: 2. This CDR3 spans 15 amino acids. CDR3 protein: CASSSGTSGTDTQYF. The CDR3 nucleotides read TGTGCCAGCAGTTCCGGGACTAGCGGCACAGATACGCAGTATTTT.

The chain recombines TRBV7-2 with TRBJ2-2; D not resolved. Per germline, CDR1 SGHTA and CDR2 FQGNSA. V was shortened by 7 bases and J by 0 bases, with 3 bases between the two germline ends. This CDR3 has 12 residues. The CDR3 is CASNSNTGELFF. The CDR3 nucleotides read TGTGCCAGCAACTCGAACACCGGGGAGCTGTTTTTT.

The rearrangement joins TRBV18 to TRBJ2-4; the match to TRBD1 covers 8 bases. In germline, CDR1 is KGHSH, CDR2 LQKENI. The V segment lost 6 bases and the J segment 9 bases; nucleotides outside the gene matches: 10. The CDR3 is 14 amino acids. The CDR3 loop is CASSMDRVSGIQYF. The CDR3 DNA follows: TGTGCCAGCTCTATGGACAGGGTGAGCGGCATTCAGTACTTC.

This chain joins TRBV5-1 and TRBJ2-1, with TRBD2 matching 7 bases. The CDR3 is 18 residues long. J was trimmed by 0 bases and V by 1 base; bases with no gene match: 10. Germline-derived CDR1 and CDR2 are SGHRS and YFSETQ. The CDR3 region has the DNA TGCGCCAGCAGCTTGTATCGGACTAGTGGCAGCTCCTACAATGAGCAGTTCTTC. Encoded protein: CASSLYRTSGSSYNEQFF.

The genes are TRBV5-1 and TRBJ2-1, with D perhaps TRBD1 (6 bases). V lost 4 bases, J lost 6 bases, and 11 bases lay in between. From germline, CDR1 is SGHRS and CDR2 YFSETQ. The CDR3 length is 13 residues. The CDR3 DNA reads TGCGCCAGCAGCGGCCTACAGGGCAATGAGCAGTTCTTC. Amino acids: CASSGLQGNEQFF.

This chain links TRBV11-2 with TRBJ2-5; D call uncertain. This CDR3 comprises 16 residues. Per germline, CDR1 SGHAT and CDR2 FQNNGV. Between the trimmed V and J ends, which lost 1 base and 4 bases, there was a span of 16 bases. This CDR3 is CASSLGQLPPGETQYF. The CDR3 nucleotides read TGTGCCAGCAGCTTAGGTCAACTCCCTCCCGGAGAGACCCAGTACTTC.

In its sample, this clone was seen once. This chain links TRBV6-5 with TRBJ1-1; TRBD1 matches 7 bases. Germline values: CDR1 MNHEY, CDR2 SVGAGI. The CDR3 spans 12 residues. Unmatched junction bases numbered 3, after V lost 2 bases and J lost 9 bases. CDR3 amino acids: CASSYMGQKAFF. In DNA form, the CDR3 reads TGTGCCAGCAGTTACATGGGACAGAAAGCTTTCTTT.

The V call is TRBV19, the J call TRBJ2-1; TRBD2 agrees at 10 bases. V dropped 3 bases and J dropped 0; count of bases not matched to a gene: 11. In germline, CDR1 is LNHDA, CDR2 SQIVND (reference sequence). CDR3 length: 19 amino acids. DNA for the CDR3: TGTGCCAGTAGTATTGGGCTAGCGGGAGCCCTTACCTCCTACAATGAGCAGTTCTTC. Its protein product is CASSIGLAGALTSYNEQFF.

On this clone itself: Other nucleotide sequences from this sample produce the same CDR3. The V gene is TRBV27, the J gene TRBJ2-3; 9 bases fit TRBD2. The CDR3 contains 14 residues. The trim removed 6 bases at V and 3 bases at J, leaving 4 bases unmatched. Germline V gene sequence: CDR1 MNHEY, CDR2 SMNVEV (reference sequence). CDR3 DNA: TGTGCCAGCAGGGTGCTAGCGGGAACAGATACGCAGTATTTT. It codes for CASRVLAGTDTQYF.

The chain combines TRBV27 with TRBJ2-1; 9 bases fit TRBD1. This CDR3 is 14 amino acids long. CDR1 and CDR2 (germline): MNHEY, SMNVEV (reference sequence). J lost 7 bases, V lost 3 bases, and 4 bases had no gene match. The CDR3 DNA follows: TGTGCCAGCAGTTTTTCCGGGACAGGGAATGAGCAGTTCTTC. It translates to CASSFSGTGNEQFF.

CDR3 protein: CSVEDLRDTNIQYF. CDR3 nucleotide sequence: TGCAGCGTTGAAGATCTTAGGGACACAAACATTCAGTACTTC. The chain uses TRBV29-1 and TRBJ2-4, with a possible D match to TRBD1 (6 bases). The CDR3 totals 14 residues. In germline, CDR1 is SQVTM, CDR2 ANQGSEA. The ends were cut back, 0 bases at V and 6 bases at J, with 12 bases in the middle.

J is TRBJ1-1 and V is TRBV19; D perhaps matches TRBD1 (6 bases). Trimming left V 5 bases short and J 0 bases short, with 13 bases between. Germline V gene data show CDR1 as LNHDA and CDR2 as SQIVND (reference sequence). There are 15 residues in the CDR3. DNA for the CDR3: TGTGCCAGTAGTGCCCTGGGACATATGAACACTGAAGCTTTCTTT. It is translated as CASSALGHMNTEAFF.

This chain joins TRBV12-5 and TRBJ1-4; TRBD1 matches at 8 bases. J lost 4 bases, V lost 5 bases, and 6 bases had no gene match. The CDR3 loop spans 15 amino acids. CDR1 and CDR2 from the germline V gene are LGHNT and FRNRAP. CDR3 sequence (DNA): TGTGCTAGTGGTCGGGACAGGCGATTTAATGAAAAACTGTTTTTT. Residues: CASGRDRRFNEKLFF.

The chain uses TRBV27 and TRBJ1-5; 7 bases match TRBD1. With 6 bases clipped from V and 7 bases from J, the junction kept 9 bases outside the gene matches. The germline V gene encodes CDR1 MNHEY and CDR2 SMNVEV (reference sequence). This CDR3 contains 14 residues. CDR3 residues: CASRIGRGRQPQHF. Written as DNA, the CDR3 is TGTGCCAGCAGAATAGGCAGGGGGAGGCAGCCCCAGCATTTT.

The chain has TRBV27 and TRBJ1-4; 11 positions agree with TRBD1. From germline, CDR1 is MNHEY and CDR2 SMNVEV (reference sequence). The ends lost 6 bases at V and 8 bases at J; junction bases unmatched: 11. The CDR3 length is 16 residues. For the CDR3, the DNA is TGTGCCAGCAGACCCGCACCGGGACAGGGGGAGGAAAAACTGTTTTTT. It specifies CASRPAPGQGEEKLFF.

This sequence joins TRBV19 and TRBJ1-1; D is ambiguous. V dropped 0 bases and J dropped 5 bases, with 10 bases sitting between them. Germline CDR1 and CDR2: LNHDA and SQIVND (reference sequence). The CDR3 sequence is 14 residues long. CDR3 nucleotides: TGTGCCAGTAGTATAGATCTAAGCGGTACTGAAGCTTTCTTT. Residues: CASSIDLSGTEAFF.

The rearrangement uses TRBV5-1 and TRBJ2-5, with TRBD1 matching 10 bases. Trimming at V came to 7 bases and at J to 4 bases, leaving 13 bases not matched to a gene. Germline V gives CDR1 SGHRS, CDR2 YFSETQ. The CDR3 length is 16 residues. CDR3 nucleotide sequence: TGCGCCAGCCGTCGGCCCGGGACAGGGGTAGGAGAGACCCAGTACTTC. Translation: CASRRPGTGVGETQYF.